The 22 T cell receptor beta chains below all came from one sample that was sequenced in a study of blood T cell repertoires in COVID-19. The table came from immunoSEQ multiplex PCR; TCRdb's copy has only in-frame clones and leaves some out. The sample has 150,000 to 200,000 clones, about 90% seen once. Sample: peripheral blood. The receptors derive from a man in his forties with active or convalescent COVID-19.

This chain connects TRBV6-1 to TRBJ1-2, with a tentative D call TRBD1 (5 bases). With 4 bases removed from V and 2 bases from J, the gap between germline ends came to 20 bases. The CDR3 is 17 amino acids. Germline CDR1 MNHNS, CDR2 SASEGT. CDR3 amino acids: CASSGQVMGRANYGYTF. The CDR3 coding sequence is TGTGCCAGCAGTGGCCAAGTGATGGGGCGAGCCAACTATGGCTACACCTTC.

This chain links TRBV9 with TRBJ2-1, with 8 bases lining up with TRBD2. Trimming cost V 0 bases and J 2 bases; bases outside gene matches: 4. There are 16 residues in the CDR3. Germline V gene data show CDR1 as SGDLS and CDR2 as YYNGEE. CDR3 in DNA: TGTGCCAGCAGCGTAGCGGGGGGGATTACCTACAATGAGCAGTTCTTC. Residues: CASSVAGGITYNEQFF.

The J gene is TRBJ2-1, the V gene TRBV5-6; 7 bases are shared with TRBD1. The CDR3 consists of 18 residues. V lost 2 bases, J lost 12 bases, and 23 bases stayed unmatched. Germline CDR1 reads SGHDT; CDR2 reads YYEEEE. The CDR3, as DNA: TGTGCCAGCAGCTTAGTAACAGGGGCCGCCCGGGCTGCTTTGGGGCAGTTCTTC. Protein sequence: CASSLVTGAARAALGQFF.

This CDR3 is CASSQDTNRMNTEAFF. The CDR3 bases are TGTGCCAGCAGCCAAGATACGAACAGAATGAACACTGAAGCTTTCTTT. The V and J genes are TRBV3-1 (or the pseudogene TRBV3-2) and TRBJ1-1, with D unclear. In germline, CDR1 is LGHDT, CDR2 YNNKEL (reference sequence). Trimming left V 0 bases short and J 0 bases short, with 11 bases between. This CDR3 has 16 residues.

The chain carries TRBV30 and TRBJ2-1, with 10 bases matching TRBD1. The CDR3 is 14 residues long. J was trimmed by 7 bases and V by 4 bases; bases with no gene match: 7. Germline CDR1 reads GTSNPN; CDR2 reads SVGIG (reference sequence). The CDR3 is CAWNPGQGVNEQFF. The CDR3 nucleotides read TGTGCCTGGAACCCTGGACAGGGGGTGAATGAGCAGTTCTTC.

This chain uses TRBV27 with TRBJ2-3; tentatively, D is TRBD1 (9 bases). Germline CDR1 and CDR2: MNHEY and SMNVEV (reference sequence). This CDR3 has 18 residues. The V end lost 6 bases, the J end lost 6 bases, and 28 bases lay between the germline ends. In DNA, the CDR3 is TGTGCCAGCAGCGACAGGGGGAAATATAGCGGGGTTACCGATACGCAGTATTTT. This translates into CASSDRGKYSGVTDTQYF.

The CDR3 sequence: CASSRGGLEQFF. The DNA of the CDR3 is TGTGCCAGCAGTCGGGGGGGGCTCGAGCAGTTCTTC. The rearrangement links TRBV6-5 to TRBJ2-1; 8 positions match TRBD2. Germline lookup yields CDR1 MNHEY and CDR2 SVGAGI. V shed 5 bases and J 10 bases; nucleotides not matched to a gene: 4. The CDR3 has 12 residues.

The rearrangement joins TRBV9 to TRBJ1-6; unclear D gene. Germline-derived CDR1 and CDR2 are SGDLS and YYNGEE. The CDR3 spans 12 residues. Deletions cut 0 bases from V and 8 bases from J, with 3 bases between. CDR3 sequence reads: CASSVGDSPLHF. The CDR3 nucleotides read TGTGCCAGCAGCGTAGGAGATTCACCCCTCCACTTT.

In DNA, the CDR3 is TGTGCCAGCAGTTCTCCCCGGACAGGACGCAATGAGCAGTTCTTC. It encodes CASSSPRTGRNEQFF. The chain couples TRBV6-5 to TRBJ2-1; 7 nucleotides align to TRBD1. J was trimmed by 6 bases and V by 4 bases; bases with no gene match: 9. Germline assignment: CDR1 MNHEY and CDR2 SVGAGI. The CDR3 contains 15 residues.

The chain employs TRBV5-4 and TRBJ2-5, with 8 bases fitting TRBD2. Trimming cost V 2 bases and J 1 base; bases outside gene matches: 4. The CDR3 sequence is 15 residues long. Germline CDR1 and CDR2: SGHNT and YYREEE (reference sequence). CDR3 sequence (DNA): TGTGCCAGCAGCTTAGATAGCGGGACCCAAGAGACCCAGTACTTC. Translation: CASSLDSGTQETQYF.

This chain links TRBV5-6 with TRBJ2-7; 7 bases agree with TRBD1. The V segment lost 4 bases and the J segment 2 bases; nucleotides outside the gene matches: 3. The CDR3 sequence is 13 residues long. CDR1 SGHDT and CDR2 YYEEEE come from the germline V gene. The CDR3 coding sequence is TGTGCCAGCAGCCCCCAGGGGGCCTACGAGCAGTACTTC. Translating it yields CASSPQGAYEQYF.

The genes are TRBV30 and TRBJ1-3; D remains ambiguous. From germline, CDR1 is GTSNPN and CDR2 SVGIG (reference sequence). V was cut by 0 bases and J by 6 bases, with 15 bases left in between. The CDR3 covers 15 residues. CDR3 bases: TGTGCCTGGAGTGTAAACCCAGCGCCCGTAAACACCATATATTTT. As protein: CAWSVNPAPVNTIYF.

The chain recombines TRBV13 with TRBJ2-7; D perhaps matches TRBD2 (7 bases). V lost 5 bases to trimming and J lost 3 bases, with 23 bases between them. CDR1 and CDR2 from the germline V gene are PRHDT and FYEKMQ (reference sequence). The length of the CDR3 is 17 residues. CDR3 sequence reads: CASSHAGYEGGRYEQYF. The CDR3 DNA follows: TGTGCCAGCAGCCATGCTGGTTATGAGGGGGGGCGCTACGAGCAGTACTTC.

V gene TRBV6-6 combines with J gene TRBJ2-3; 8 bases match TRBD2. CDR1 MNHNY and CDR2 SVGAGI come from the germline V gene (reference sequence). The J segment lost 1 base and the V segment lost 2 bases, leaving 5 bases of the junction unmatched. The CDR3 has 16 residues. CDR3: CASSYTGRGGTDTQYF. CDR3 in DNA: TGTGCCAGCAGTTACACGGGGCGGGGGGGCACAGATACGCAGTATTTT.

V gene TRBV4-3 combines with J gene TRBJ2-7; D might be TRBD1 (6 bases). Germline CDR1 is LGHNA and CDR2 is YSLEER. Trimming took 3 bases from V and 0 from J, leaving 18 bases between them. The CDR3 length is 17 residues. In DNA, the CDR3 is TGCGCCAGCAGCCATACGTTCAAGGGGGACCCCTCCTACGAGCAGTACTTC. The encoded protein is CASSHTFKGDPSYEQYF.

The chain is built from TRBV30 and TRBJ2-7; D not resolved. Trimming left V 1 base short and J 3 bases short, with 7 bases between. This CDR3 has 12 amino acids. Germline CDR1 and CDR2: GTSNPN and SVGIG (reference sequence). This CDR3 reads CAWSDSYYEQYF. CDR3 DNA: TGTGCCTGGAGTGACAGCTACTACGAGCAGTACTTC.

The CDR3 is CASSPGDQPQHF. The CDR3 DNA reads as TGCGCCAGCAGTCCGGGGGATCAGCCCCAGCATTTT. The rearrangement uses TRBV10-2 and TRBJ1-5; TRBD1 might be the D (5 bases). This CDR3 is built from 12 residues. The germline CDR1 and CDR2 sequences are WSHSY and SAAADI. Trimming pared 5 bases from V and 5 bases from J, leaving 7 bases between.

The rearrangement uses TRBV7-3 and TRBJ2-2; TRBD2 aligns across 9 bases. CDR1 and CDR2 from the germline V gene are SGHTA and FQGTGA. V lost 5 bases to trimming and J lost 1 base; unmatched junction nucleotides: 17. The CDR3 is made up of 20 amino acids. Here the CDR3 DNA reads TGTGCCAGCAGCAGGTTCCCCACGGGACTAGCCGAAGAGAACACCGGGGAGCTGTTTTTT. Amino acid sequence: CASSRFPTGLAEENTGELFF.

The count of this clone is one. V usage is TRBV29-1 and J usage is TRBJ2-6; D possibly corresponds to TRBD2 (5 bases). V was clipped by 0 bases and J by 0 bases, with 9 bases between them. CDR3 size: 16 residues. Germline V CDR1 and CDR2: SQVTM, ANQGSEA. CDR3 sequence (DNA): TGCAGCGTTGAAGATTGGGAGAACTCTGGGGCCAACGTCCTGACTTTC. Translating it yields CSVEDWENSGANVLTF.

The J gene is TRBJ2-7, the V gene TRBV14, with TRBD2 as a possible D gene (6 bases). The germline V gene encodes CDR1 SGHDN and CDR2 FVKESK. V gave up 0 bases and J gave up 3 bases, with 12 bases separating them. This CDR3 is 15 amino acids long. CDR3 sequence (DNA): TGTGCCAGCAGCCAAGATCCGGGGGTGGGCTACGAGCAGTACTTC. Translated, it gives CASSQDPGVGYEQYF.

The genes are TRBV7-2 and TRBJ1-2, with 8 nucleotides matching TRBD1. This CDR3 contains 15 residues. Germline loops: CDR1 SGHTA, CDR2 FQGNSA. Trimming removed 3 bases from V and 4 bases from J; junction bases left unmatched: 7. The CDR3 nucleotides are TGTGCCAGCAGCTTTCCCGGACAGGGCCTCTATGGCTACACCTTC. This gives the protein CASSFPGQGLYGYTF.

The V call is TRBV4-1, the J call TRBJ1-3, with TRBD1 as a possible D gene (6 bases). This CDR3 contains 15 residues. Germline CDR1 and CDR2: MGHRA and YSYEKL. Trimming pared 5 bases from V and 0 bases from J, leaving 11 bases between. The CDR3 sequence is CASSIDRSSGNTIYF. CDR3 nucleotide sequence: TGCGCCAGCAGCATTGACAGGAGCTCTGGAAACACCATATATTTT.